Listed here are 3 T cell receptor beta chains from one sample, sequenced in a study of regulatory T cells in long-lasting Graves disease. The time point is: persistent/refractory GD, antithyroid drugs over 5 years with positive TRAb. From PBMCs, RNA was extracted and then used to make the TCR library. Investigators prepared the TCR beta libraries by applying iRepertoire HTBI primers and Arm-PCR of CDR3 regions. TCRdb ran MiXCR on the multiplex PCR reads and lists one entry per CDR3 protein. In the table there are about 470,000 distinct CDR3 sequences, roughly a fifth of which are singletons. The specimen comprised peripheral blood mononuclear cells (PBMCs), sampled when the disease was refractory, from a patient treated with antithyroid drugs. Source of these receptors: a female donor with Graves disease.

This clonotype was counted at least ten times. The chain's CDR3 is CASSSEGVGEKLFF. The CDR3 region has the DNA TGTGCCAGCAGCTCCGAAGGGGTGGGTGAAAAACTGTTTTTT. The gene calls are TRBV12-3 or TRBV12-4 and TRBJ1-4; weak D call: TRBD1 (5 bases). The CDR3 length is 14 residues. Trimming took off 6 bases at V and 7 bases at J, with 15 bases between the two ends.

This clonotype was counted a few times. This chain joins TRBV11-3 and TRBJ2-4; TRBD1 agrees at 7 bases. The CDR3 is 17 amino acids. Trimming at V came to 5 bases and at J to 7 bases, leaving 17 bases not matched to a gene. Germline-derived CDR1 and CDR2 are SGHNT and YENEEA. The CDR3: CASSHGTIRGLGNIQYF. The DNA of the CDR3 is TGTGCCAGCAGCCACGGTACAATCAGGGGGTTAGGGAACATTCAGTACTTC.

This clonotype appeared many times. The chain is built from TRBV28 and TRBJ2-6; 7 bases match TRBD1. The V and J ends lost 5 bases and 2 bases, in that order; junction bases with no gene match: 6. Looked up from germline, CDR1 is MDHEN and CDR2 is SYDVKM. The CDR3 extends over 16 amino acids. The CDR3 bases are TGTGCCAGCAGTCCAACAGGGGACCCTGGGGCCAACGTCCTGACTTTC. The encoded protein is CASSPTGDPGANVLTF.